This T cell receptor beta chain was captured by sequencing in a study of cytomegalovirus exposure and HLA in healthy donors. Study in general: The study's early data release held about 85 million unique TCRs from HLA-typed donors.

Study results and caveats: A later analysis found common viral pathogens apparently linked to several of the most significant clusters.

In the case of this clone: Its antigen is unknown.

Per germline, CDR1 GTSNPN and CDR2 SVGIG (reference sequence). This CDR3 spans 15 amino acids. V lost 1 base, J lost 0 bases, and 1 base stayed unmatched. In the PCR, 60 Vbeta and 13 Jbeta primers were used. Sequenced by immunoSEQ multiplex PCR; TCRdb stores in-frame clones only, minus some. The table records around 94,000 clones, 75% to 80% of them present only once. The receptor's source is a male donor in good health and CMV-seropositive. The chain links TRBV30 to TRBJ2-7, with 12 bases fitting TRBD2. Material: PBMCs. CDR3 residues: CAWSGLAGASYEQYF. The CDR3 DNA sequence: TGTGCCTGGAGTGGACTAGCGGGAGCCTCCTACGAGCAGTACTTC.